This T cell receptor (beta chain) was captured in a study of blood T cell repertoires in COVID-19. Across the whole study: The origin of the acute and convalescent COVID-19 samples was the United States, Italy and Spain. T cells, B-cell-depleted T cells, or PBMCs supplied cDNA or gDNA.

Original data processing: Nucleated cell counts were estimated from reference gene primer amplification. TCRdb's table, derived via immunoSEQ multiplex PCR, lists solely in-frame clones and lacks some. V and J calls and clone size are given by that table; D and trimming were obtained from the DNA. The sample gives about 520,000 clones, 70% to 90% of which show up once; approximately 3% is in the top ten. The CDR3 spans 17 residues. Germline values: CDR1 SEHNR, CDR2 FQNEAQ (reference sequence). Trimming stripped 4 bases from V and 3 bases from J, with 21 bases between. This receptor was obtained from a human donor in a cohort sampled during active COVID-19. This chain uses TRBV7-9 with TRBJ1-2, with D possibly being TRBD1 (6 bases). The sequencing sample was made of peripheral blood. CDR3 nucleotide sequence: TGTGCCAGCAGCTCAGTCGGGGCCAGGGGAACTGACTATGGCTACACCTTC. This sequence encodes CASSSVGARGTDYGYTF.